The 11 T cell receptor beta chains below were found in one sample sequenced in a study of blood T cells in healthy people across ages. Together with a sample-barcoded 5' primer, a J-beta primer mix was included in a second PCR lasting roughly 7 to 11 cycles. One entry per CDR3 protein, called by TCRdb with MiXCR from the 5' RACE reads. The data contain some 1.7 million distinct CDR3 sequences, roughly 27% of them singletons. Material: blood. The receptors were gathered from a woman in her 30s in good health.

The table lists this clonotype with many counts. The V call is TRBV5-1, the J call TRBJ1-5, with unresolved D. Germline loops: CDR1 SGHRS, CDR2 YFSETQ. V lost 0 bases, J lost 0 bases, and 4 bases lay in between. This CDR3 is built from 14 residues. DNA for the CDR3: TGCGCCAGCAGCTTGGGGGGTAGCAATCAGCCCCAGCATTTT. Residues: CASSLGGSNQPQHF.

DNA of the CDR3: TGTGCCAGCTCACCCCGGGCCCTCGGAGGGTACAATGAGCAGTTCTTC. This translates into CASSPRALGGYNEQFF. The chain employs TRBV18 and TRBJ2-1, with D perhaps matching TRBD2 (6 bases). V lost 3 bases to trimming and J lost 4 bases, with 16 bases between them. The CDR3 totals 16 residues. CDR1 and CDR2 (germline): KGHSH, LQKENI.

The chain carries TRBV10-3 and TRBJ1-4, with D perhaps matching TRBD1 (5 bases). V lost 0 bases to trimming and J lost 7 bases, with 12 bases between them. Germline CDR1 ENHRY, CDR2 SYGVKD. The CDR3 extends over 15 amino acids. CDR3 nucleotides: TGTGCCATCAGTGAGTCCACCGGGCAGGGTGAAAAACTGTTTTTT. Its translation is CAISESTGQGEKLFF.

The genes are TRBV4-1 and TRBJ1-5, with no clear D. Germline V CDR1 and CDR2: MGHRA, YSYEKL. V was cut by 0 bases and J by 5 bases, with 11 bases left in between. This CDR3 has 15 amino acids. The CDR3 nucleotides are TGCGCCAGCAGCCAAGATTCGGGATTTGATCAGCCCCAGCATTTT. This sequence encodes CASSQDSGFDQPQHF.

The sample holds one count of this clonotype. The gene calls are TRBV20-1 and TRBJ2-5, with TRBD2 matching over 9 bases. The CDR3 extends over 13 amino acids. Looked up from germline, CDR1 is DFQATT and CDR2 is SNEGSKA (reference sequence). J gave up 6 bases and V 3 bases, and 5 bases lay outside the gene matches. The CDR3 sequence: CSASRLAGQTQYF. For the CDR3, the DNA is TGCAGTGCTAGTCGCCTAGCGGGACAGACCCAGTACTTC.

This sequence joins TRBV11-2 and TRBJ2-1; D is ambiguous. The J call may be incorrect, as the DNA end agrees better with TRBJ2-7. Germline CDR1 SGHAT, CDR2 FQNNGV. The CDR3 runs to 15 residues. Here the CDR3 reads CASSPSVVSYNEQYF. CDR3 in DNA: TGTGCCAGCAGCCCTTCGGTTGTATCCTACAATGAGCAGTACTTC.

CDR3: CSVDKTSGADTQYF. The CDR3 region has the DNA TGCAGCGTTGATAAAACTAGCGGGGCAGATACGCAGTATTTT. The V gene is TRBV29-1, the J gene TRBJ2-3, with 10 nucleotides matching TRBD2. The length of the CDR3 is 14 residues. In germline, CDR1 is SQVTM, CDR2 ANQGSEA. The trim removed 3 bases at V and 4 bases at J, leaving 4 bases unmatched.

The V call is TRBV6-2 or TRBV6-3, the J call TRBJ1-2; no reliable D call. Trimming shortened V by 2 bases and J by 4 bases, and 14 bases separated the two germline ends. Looked up from germline, CDR1 is MNHEY and CDR2 is SVGEGT. The CDR3 contains 15 residues. CDR3: CASSYGDVSPYGYTF. The CDR3 nucleotides are TGTGCCAGCAGTTACGGAGACGTCAGCCCCTATGGCTACACCTTC.

This clonotype was recorded once. This rearrangement joins TRBV7-2 to TRBJ2-7; TRBD2 aligns across 10 bases. The germline V gene encodes CDR1 SGHTA and CDR2 FQGNSA. The CDR3 totals 16 residues. V shed 8 bases, J shed 3 bases, and the junction held 13 bases outside the gene matches. CDR3 protein: CASSPPQGLAFYEQYF. As DNA, the CDR3 is TGTGCCAGCTCACCACCGCAGGGACTAGCGTTCTACGAGCAGTACTTC.

This clonotype occurred many times. The chain combines TRBV11-2 with TRBJ2-5; no reliable D call. The germline gives CDR1 SGHAT, CDR2 FQNNGV. Trimming took 0 bases from V and 6 from J, leaving 23 bases between them. The CDR3 is 18 residues long. The CDR3 reads CASSLEAPGQVGWKTQYF. CDR3 DNA: TGTGCCAGCAGCTTAGAGGCGCCAGGTCAGGTCGGTTGGAAGACCCAGTACTTC. Based on the CDR3 plus reference TRBV11-2 and TRBJ2-5, the full variable domain is EAGVAQSPRYKIIEKRQSVAFWCNPISGHATLYWYQQILGQGPKLLIQFQNNGVVDDSQLPKDRFSAERLKGVDSTLKIQPAKLEDSAVYLCASSLEAPGQVGWKTQYFGPGTRLLVL.

In its sample, this clonotype was seen many times. The chain joins TRBV9 to TRBJ2-1; D may be TRBD1 (6 bases). The CDR3 is 13 residues long. The V gene lost 4 bases and the J gene lost 9 bases, with 14 bases spanning the gap. Germline V CDR1 and CDR2: SGDLS, YYNGEE. Written as DNA, the CDR3 is TGTGCCAGCAGCTCCACAGGGCAGGCTGAGCAGTTCTTC. This translates into CASSSTGQAEQFF.